This TCR beta chain emerged from a study of blood T cell repertoires in COVID-19. Study in general: COVID-19 samples from acute and convalescent phases originated in the United States, Italy and Spain. The cDNA or gDNA used as material had been derived from T cells, B-cell-depleted T cells, or PBMCs.

As processed by the authors: Reference gene primer amplification yielded estimated nucleated cell counts. Some clones are missing from TCRdb's copy, which holds only in-frame ones; the method was immunoSEQ multiplex PCR. V and J calls and clone size are as listed in that table; D and trimming were resolved from the DNA. Counted here are 250,000 to 350,000 clones, around 90% occurring once; the ten biggest clones make up 2.2%. Sequenced input: peripheral blood. This sequence was found in a woman between 45 and 60 years old who had recovered from COVID-19.

The CDR3 spells CASSLGAGDTEAFF. CDR3 coding DNA: TGTGCCAGCTCACTTGGGGCGGGGGACACTGAAGCTTTCTTT. The V gene is TRBV18, the J gene TRBJ1-1, with a possible D match to TRBD1 (5 bases). V lost 4 bases and J lost 3, with 12 bases in between. The length of the CDR3 is 14 residues. Germline CDR1 is KGHSH and CDR2 is LQKENI.